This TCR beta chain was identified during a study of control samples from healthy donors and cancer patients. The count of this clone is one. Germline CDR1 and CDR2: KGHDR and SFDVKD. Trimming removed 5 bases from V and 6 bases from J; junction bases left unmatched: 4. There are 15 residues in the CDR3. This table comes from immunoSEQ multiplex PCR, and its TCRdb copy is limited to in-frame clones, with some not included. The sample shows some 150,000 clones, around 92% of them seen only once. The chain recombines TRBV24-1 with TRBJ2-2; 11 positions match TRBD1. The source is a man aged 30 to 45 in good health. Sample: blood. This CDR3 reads CATSAGQGGSGELFF. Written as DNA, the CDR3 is TGTGCCACCAGTGCGGGACAGGGGGGTTCCGGGGAGCTGTTTTTT.